This T cell receptor (beta chain) originates from a study of spatial heterogeneity in lung cancer. This clonotype was found a few times. The time point is: blood at routine non-recurrence follow-up after resection. Unsorted tumor, nontumor lung tissue or cryopreserved PBMC supplied the whole RNA. Germline values: CDR1 MNHEY, CDR2 SMNVEV (reference sequence). V shed 6 bases and J shed 1 base, with 12 bases lying between them. CDR3 length: 14 residues. MiXCR was run by TCRdb on the 5' RACE reads, yielding one entry per CDR3 protein. The table shows around 110,000 distinct CDR3 sequences, with 12% occurring only once.

The chain couples TRBV27 to TRBJ2-5; D call uncertain. The sequencing here drew on PBMCs, taken at follow-up. This TCR was recovered from a male donor with early-stage non-small cell lung cancer. This chain's CDR3 is CASRSLAAQETQYF. CDR3 bases: TGTGCCAGCAGGAGCCTGGCAGCCCAAGAGACCCAGTACTTC.